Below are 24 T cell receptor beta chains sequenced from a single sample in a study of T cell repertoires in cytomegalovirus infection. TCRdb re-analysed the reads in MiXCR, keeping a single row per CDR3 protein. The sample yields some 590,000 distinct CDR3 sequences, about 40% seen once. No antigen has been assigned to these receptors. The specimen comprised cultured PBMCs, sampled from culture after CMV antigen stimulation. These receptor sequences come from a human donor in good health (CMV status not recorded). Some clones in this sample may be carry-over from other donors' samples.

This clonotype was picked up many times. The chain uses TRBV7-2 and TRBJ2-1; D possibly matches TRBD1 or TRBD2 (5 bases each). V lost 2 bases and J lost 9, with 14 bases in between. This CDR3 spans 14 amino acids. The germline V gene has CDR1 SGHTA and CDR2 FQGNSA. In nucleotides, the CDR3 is TGTGCCAGCAGCTTAATGGGGGACCGTAGTGAGCAGTTCTTC. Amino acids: CASSLMGDRSEQFF.

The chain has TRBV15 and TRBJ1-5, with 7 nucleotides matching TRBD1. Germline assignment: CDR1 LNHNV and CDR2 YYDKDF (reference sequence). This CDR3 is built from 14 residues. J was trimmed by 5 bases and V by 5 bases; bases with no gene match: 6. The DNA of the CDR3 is TGTGCCACCAGCGTAGGACAGGCTTATCAGCCCCAGCATTTT. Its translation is CATSVGQAYQPQHF.

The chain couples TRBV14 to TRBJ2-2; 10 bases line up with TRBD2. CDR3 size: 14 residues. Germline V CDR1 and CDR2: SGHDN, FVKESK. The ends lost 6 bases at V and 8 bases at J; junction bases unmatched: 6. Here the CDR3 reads CASRTSGKLGELFF. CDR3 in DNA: TGTGCCAGCAGAACTAGCGGGAAATTGGGGGAGCTGTTTTTT.

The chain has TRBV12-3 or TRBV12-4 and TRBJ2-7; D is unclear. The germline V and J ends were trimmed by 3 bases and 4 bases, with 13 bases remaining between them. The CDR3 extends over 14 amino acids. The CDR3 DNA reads TGTGCCAGCAGTTTCCGCCGCGTGGGATACGAGCAGTACTTC. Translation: CASSFRRVGYEQYF.

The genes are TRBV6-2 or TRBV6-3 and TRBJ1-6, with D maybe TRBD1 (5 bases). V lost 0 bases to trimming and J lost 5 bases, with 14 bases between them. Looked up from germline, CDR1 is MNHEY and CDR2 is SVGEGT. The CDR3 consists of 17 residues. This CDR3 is CASSYSSPSRDNSPLHF. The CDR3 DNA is TGTGCCAGCAGTTACTCGTCGCCAAGCAGGGATAATTCACCCCTCCACTTT.

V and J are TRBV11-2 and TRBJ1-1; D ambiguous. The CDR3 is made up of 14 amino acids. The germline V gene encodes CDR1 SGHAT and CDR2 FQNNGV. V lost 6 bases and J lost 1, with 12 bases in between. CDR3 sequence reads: CASRSQGWNTEAFF. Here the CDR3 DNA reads TGTGCCAGCAGATCGCAAGGGTGGAACACTGAAGCTTTCTTT.

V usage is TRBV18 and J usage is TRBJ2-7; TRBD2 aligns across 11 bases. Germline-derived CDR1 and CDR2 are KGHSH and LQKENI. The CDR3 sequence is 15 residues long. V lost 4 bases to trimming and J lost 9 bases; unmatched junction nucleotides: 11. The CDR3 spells CASSRAGTSGTGQYF. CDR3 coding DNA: TGTGCCAGCTCACGAGCCGGGACTAGCGGTACGGGGCAGTACTTC.

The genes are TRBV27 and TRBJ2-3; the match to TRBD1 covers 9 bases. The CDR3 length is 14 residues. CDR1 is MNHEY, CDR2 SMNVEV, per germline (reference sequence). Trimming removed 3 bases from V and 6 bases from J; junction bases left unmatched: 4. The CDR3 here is CASSFSGTGDTQYF. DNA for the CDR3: TGTGCCAGCAGTTTCTCAGGGACAGGGGATACGCAGTATTTT.

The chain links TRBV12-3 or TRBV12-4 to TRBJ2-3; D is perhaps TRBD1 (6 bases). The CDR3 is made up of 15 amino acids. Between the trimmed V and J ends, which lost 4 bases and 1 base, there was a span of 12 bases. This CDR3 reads CASSSRGLGTDTQYF. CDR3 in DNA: TGTGCCAGCAGTTCCAGGGGATTGGGCACAGATACGCAGTATTTT.

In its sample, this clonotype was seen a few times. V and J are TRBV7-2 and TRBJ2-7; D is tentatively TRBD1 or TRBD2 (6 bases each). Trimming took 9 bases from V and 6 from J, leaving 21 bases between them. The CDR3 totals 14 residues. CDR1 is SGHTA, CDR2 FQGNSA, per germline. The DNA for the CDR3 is TGTGCCAGGGGCGGGACGGGGGCCCCCCCCGAGCAGTACTTC. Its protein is CARGGTGAPPEQYF. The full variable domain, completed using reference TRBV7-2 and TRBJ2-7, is GAGVSQSPSNKVTEKGKDVELRCDPISGHTALYWYRQSLGQGLEFLIYFQGNSAPDKSGLPSDRFSAERTGGSVSTLTIQRTQQEDSAVYLCARGGTGAPPEQYFGPGTRLTVT.

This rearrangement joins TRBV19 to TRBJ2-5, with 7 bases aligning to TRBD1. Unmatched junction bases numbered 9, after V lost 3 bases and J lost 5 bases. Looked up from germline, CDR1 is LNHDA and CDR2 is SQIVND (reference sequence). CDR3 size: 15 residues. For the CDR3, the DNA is TGTGCCAGTAGTATTGATGGGACAGTCCGGGAGACCCAGTACTTC. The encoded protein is CASSIDGTVRETQYF.

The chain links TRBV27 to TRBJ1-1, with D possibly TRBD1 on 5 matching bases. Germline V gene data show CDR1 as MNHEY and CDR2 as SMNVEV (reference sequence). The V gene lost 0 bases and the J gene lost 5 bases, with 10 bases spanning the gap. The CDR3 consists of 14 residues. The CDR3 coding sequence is TGTGCCAGCAGTTTATCGGGACTGGGGACTGAAGCTTTCTTT. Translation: CASSLSGLGTEAFF.

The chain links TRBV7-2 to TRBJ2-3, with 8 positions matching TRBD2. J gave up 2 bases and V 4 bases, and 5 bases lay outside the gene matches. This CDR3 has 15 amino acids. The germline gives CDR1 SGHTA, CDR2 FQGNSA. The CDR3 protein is CASSYGGGHTDTQYF. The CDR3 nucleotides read TGTGCCAGCAGCTACGGCGGGGGGCACACAGATACGCAGTATTTT.

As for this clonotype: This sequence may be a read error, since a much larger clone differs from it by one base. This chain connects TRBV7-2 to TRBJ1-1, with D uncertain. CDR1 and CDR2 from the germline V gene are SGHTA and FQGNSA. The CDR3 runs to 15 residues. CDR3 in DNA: TGTGCCAGCAGCTTGCAGTCCGGGAGGGCAACTGAAGCTCTCTTT. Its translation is CASSLQSGRATEALF.

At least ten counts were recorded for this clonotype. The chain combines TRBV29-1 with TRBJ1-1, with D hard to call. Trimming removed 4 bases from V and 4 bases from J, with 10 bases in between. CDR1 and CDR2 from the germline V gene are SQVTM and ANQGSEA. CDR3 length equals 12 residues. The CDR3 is CSVGVGFTEAFF. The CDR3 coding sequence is TGCAGCGTTGGAGTGGGATTCACTGAAGCTTTCTTT.

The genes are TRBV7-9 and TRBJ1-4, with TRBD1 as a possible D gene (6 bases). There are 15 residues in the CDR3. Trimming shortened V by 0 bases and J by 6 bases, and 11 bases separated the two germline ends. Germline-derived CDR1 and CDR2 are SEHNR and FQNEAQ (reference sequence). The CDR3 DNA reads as TGTGCCAGCAGCTTAGCTAATGCAGGGGATGAAAAACTGTTTTTT. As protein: CASSLANAGDEKLFF. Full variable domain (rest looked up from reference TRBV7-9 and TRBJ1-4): DTGVSQNPRHKITKRGQNVTFRCDPISEHNRLYWYRQTLGQGPEFLTYFQNEAQLEKSRLLSDRFSAERPKGSFSTLEIQRTEQGDSAMYLCASSLANAGDEKLFFGSGTQLSVL.

This CDR3 is CASSPDSSTNEKLFF. In DNA form, the CDR3 reads TGTGCCAGCAGCCCGGACAGTTCAACTAATGAAAAACTGTTTTTT. This chain joins TRBV7-2 and TRBJ1-4, with TRBD1 as a possible D gene (6 bases). The CDR3 length is 15 residues. Looked up from germline, CDR1 is SGHTA and CDR2 is FQGNSA. Trimming pared 5 bases from V and 0 bases from J, leaving 10 bases between.

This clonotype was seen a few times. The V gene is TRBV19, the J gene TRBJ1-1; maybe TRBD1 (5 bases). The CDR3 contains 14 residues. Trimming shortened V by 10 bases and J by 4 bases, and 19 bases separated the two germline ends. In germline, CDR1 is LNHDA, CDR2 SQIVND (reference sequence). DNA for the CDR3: TGTGCCACTGACGCAGGGAGTCACTCCACTGAAGCTTTCTTT. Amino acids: CATDAGSHSTEAFF.

The CDR3 DNA is TGTGCCAGCAGATTCGGGGCCAGCTACGAGCAGTACTTC. Protein: CASRFGASYEQYF. The chain carries TRBV12-3 or TRBV12-4 and TRBJ2-7; D may correspond to TRBD1 or TRBD2 (5 bases each). V was cut by 6 bases and J by 3 bases, with 12 bases left in between. The CDR3 is 13 amino acids.

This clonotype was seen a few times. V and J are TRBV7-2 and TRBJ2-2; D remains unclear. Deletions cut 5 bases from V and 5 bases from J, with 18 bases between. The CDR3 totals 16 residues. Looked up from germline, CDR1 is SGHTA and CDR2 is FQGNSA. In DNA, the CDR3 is TGTGCCAGCAGCCCCGTCTCAGCCCGAGGTACCGGGGAGCTGTTTTTT. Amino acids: CASSPVSARGTGELFF.

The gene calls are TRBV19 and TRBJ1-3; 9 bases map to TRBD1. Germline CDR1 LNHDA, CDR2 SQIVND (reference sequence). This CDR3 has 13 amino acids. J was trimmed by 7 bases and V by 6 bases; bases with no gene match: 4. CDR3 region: CASRQGAANTIYF. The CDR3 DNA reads TGTGCCAGTAGACAGGGGGCGGCGAACACCATATATTTT.

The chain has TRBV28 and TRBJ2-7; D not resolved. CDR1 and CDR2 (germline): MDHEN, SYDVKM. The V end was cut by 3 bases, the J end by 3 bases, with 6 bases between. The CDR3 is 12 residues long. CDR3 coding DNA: TGTGCCAGCAGTTTGCCCCGCTACGAGCAGTACTTC. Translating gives CASSLPRYEQYF.

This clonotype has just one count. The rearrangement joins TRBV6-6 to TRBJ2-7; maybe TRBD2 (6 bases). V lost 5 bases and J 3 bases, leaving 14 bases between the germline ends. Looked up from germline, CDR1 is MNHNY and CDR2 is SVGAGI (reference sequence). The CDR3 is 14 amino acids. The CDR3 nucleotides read TGTGCCAGCAGTAACCGGGACTCACTCTACGAGCAGTACTTC. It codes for CASSNRDSLYEQYF.

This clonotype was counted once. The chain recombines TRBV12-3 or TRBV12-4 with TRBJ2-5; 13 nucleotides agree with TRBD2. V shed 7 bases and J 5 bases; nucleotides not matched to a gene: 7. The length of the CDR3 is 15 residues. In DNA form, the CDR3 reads TGTGCCAGCACCCAACTAGCGGGGGGGCGGGAGACCCAGTACTTC. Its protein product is CASTQLAGGRETQYF.